This passage covers 30 T cell receptor beta chains from one sample sequenced in a study of T cell changes during pregnancy in multiple sclerosis. The protocol was immunoSEQ multiplex PCR, while the TCRdb copy is restricted to in-frame clones and leaves out a portion. The table lists tens of thousands of clones, around 91% of them singletons. The material sequenced was CD4+ T cells from peripheral blood mononuclear cells, taken in the third trimester of pregnancy. All receptors come from a female donor in good health, enrolled as a control in a pregnancy study.

CDR3 coding DNA: TGTGCCAGCAGTGAATCCACACTAGCTCCCTACAATGAGCAGTTCTTC. Protein product: CASSESTLAPYNEQFF. V is TRBV25-1 and J is TRBJ2-1; D is possibly TRBD2 (6 bases). The CDR3 contains 16 residues. Per germline, CDR1 MGHDK and CDR2 SYGVNS. The V end lost 1 base, the J end lost 2 bases, and 12 bases lay between the germline ends. Combining the CDR3 with reference TRBV25-1 and TRBJ2-1 gives the whole variable domain EADIYQTPRYLVIGTGKKITLECSQTMGHDKMYWYQQDPGMELHLIHYSYGVNSTEKGDLSSESTVSRIRTEHFPLTLESARPSHTSQYLCASSESTLAPYNEQFFGPGTRLTVL.

The chain joins TRBV18 to TRBJ2-7; D ambiguous. This CDR3 is 14 amino acids long. Trimming removed 5 bases from V and 0 bases from J, with 11 bases in between. The germline V gene encodes CDR1 KGHSH and CDR2 LQKENI. CDR3: CASSYNSYSYEQYF. Here the CDR3 DNA reads TGTGCCAGCTCATATAATTCCTACTCCTACGAGCAGTACTTC.

This clone was counted once. The chain employs TRBV11-3 and TRBJ2-4; no reliable D call. This CDR3 has 14 residues. From germline, CDR1 is SGHNT and CDR2 YENEEA. V lost 0 bases, J lost 8 bases, and 11 bases lay in between. CDR3 bases: TGTGCCAGCAGCTTAGATGGGCCCTCGCACATTCAGTACTTC. It specifies CASSLDGPSHIQYF.

The rearrangement joins TRBV21-1 to TRBJ2-7; the DNA was not used to check the table's D call, TRBD1. TRBV21-1 represents a pseudogene. The CDR3 runs 11 residues. The CDR3 coding sequence is TGTGCCAGCAACAGACAGGACGTCCGGTACTTC. Translation: CASNRQDVRYF.

This clone was seen only once. This chain connects TRBV9 to TRBJ1-3; no clear D gene. V lost 0 bases, J lost 0 bases, and 7 bases lay in between. Germline V gives CDR1 SGDLS, CDR2 YYNGEE. The CDR3 sequence is 15 residues long. In DNA form, the CDR3 reads TGTGCCAGCAGCGTAGCGTGGAGCTCTGGAAACACCATATATTTT. This sequence encodes CASSVAWSSGNTIYF. Together with reference TRBV9 and TRBJ1-3, the CDR3 gives the full variable domain: DSGVTQTPKHLITATGQRVTLRCSPRSGDLSVYWYQQSLDQGLQFLIQYYNGEERAKGNILERFSAQQFPDLHSELNLSSLELGDSALYFCASSVAWSSGNTIYFGEGSWLTVV.

V usage is TRBV6-1 and J usage is TRBJ2-1; 12 bases agree with TRBD2. The CDR3 has 14 amino acids. V shed 7 bases and J 9 bases; nucleotides not matched to a gene: 7. CDR1 is MNHNS, CDR2 SASEGT, per germline. In DNA, the CDR3 is TGTGCCAGCAACCCTAGCGGGAGGGCCGGTGAGCAGTTCTTC. It is translated as CASNPSGRAGEQFF.

The CDR3 sequence: CASTESGGSSYNEQFF. DNA for the CDR3: TGTGCCAGTACCGAAAGCGGGGGGAGCTCCTACAATGAGCAGTTCTTC. The chain uses TRBV19 and TRBJ2-1; 9 bases line up with TRBD2. The CDR3 has 16 residues. Germline V gene lookup returns CDR1 LNHDA and CDR2 SQIVND (reference sequence). V trimming: 7 bases; J trimming: 0 bases; junction bases outside the gene matches: 7.

The rearrangement links TRBV25-1 to TRBJ1-6; 7 bases are shared with TRBD1. Trimming cost V 8 bases and J 8 bases; bases outside gene matches: 9. The CDR3 runs to 14 residues. Per the germline V gene, CDR1 is MGHDK and CDR2 is SYGVNS. CDR3 protein: CASCYGTAYSPLHF. The CDR3 coding sequence is TGTGCCAGCTGCTACGGGACAGCTTATTCACCCCTCCACTTT.

The V call is TRBV7-2, the J call TRBJ2-3, with D hard to call. CDR3 length: 16 amino acids. The germline V gene has CDR1 SGHTA and CDR2 FQGNSA. V lost 1 base, J lost 0 bases, and 11 bases lay in between. CDR3 DNA sequence: TGTGCCAGCAGCTTAGACGGCGGTTTTAGCACAGATACGCAGTATTTT. It translates to CASSLDGGFSTDTQYF. Drawing the rest from reference TRBV7-2 and TRBJ2-3, the complete variable domain is GAGVSQSPSNKVTEKGKDVELRCDPISGHTALYWYRQSLGQGLEFLIYFQGNSAPDKSGLPSDRFSAERTGGSVSTLTIQRTQQEDSAVYLCASSLDGGFSTDTQYFGPGTRLTVL.

This sequence joins TRBV10-3 and TRBJ1-6; 7 nucleotides match TRBD1. The CDR3 is 18 residues long. Germline CDR1 and CDR2: ENHRY and SYGVKD. V shed 4 bases and J 6 bases; nucleotides not matched to a gene: 15. The CDR3 loop reads CAISGRQGSSPSNSPLHF. DNA for the CDR3: TGTGCCATCAGTGGAAGACAGGGCAGTTCGCCATCTAATTCACCCCTCCACTTT.

V and J are TRBV7-8 and TRBJ2-3; 8 bases fit TRBD1. Germline CDR1 SGHVS, CDR2 FQNEAQ. The CDR3 loop spans 16 amino acids. V gave up 5 bases and J gave up 0 bases; unmatched junction bases: 7. CDR3 amino acids: CASSTDRVRSTDTQYF. The DNA of the CDR3 is TGTGCCAGCAGCACGGACAGGGTTAGGAGCACAGATACGCAGTATTTT. Using reference TRBV7-8 and TRBJ2-3 for the parts outside the CDR3, the full variable domain is GAGVSQSPRYKVAKRGQDVALRCDPISGHVSLFWYQQALGQGPEFLTYFQNEAQLDKSGLPSDRFFAERPEGSVSTLKIQRTQQEDSAVYLCASSTDRVRSTDTQYFGPGTRLTVL.

The V and J genes are TRBV5-1 and TRBJ2-7; maybe TRBD1 (6 bases). CDR1 is SGHRS, CDR2 YFSETQ, per germline. Trimming removed 6 bases at V and 6 bases at J, with 10 bases between. The CDR3 contains 11 residues. CDR3 sequence reads: CASKQGLEQYF. CDR3 DNA sequence: TGCGCCAGCAAACAGGGTCTCGAGCAGTACTTC.

V is TRBV30 and J is TRBJ2-5, with 7 bases lining up with TRBD2. J gave up 7 bases and V 0 bases, and 8 bases lay outside the gene matches. CDR1 is GTSNPN, CDR2 SVGIG, per germline (reference sequence). The CDR3 length is 14 residues. Written as DNA, the CDR3 is TGTGCCTGGAGTGTACTCGGGACTACGGGGACCCAGTACTTC. It encodes CAWSVLGTTGTQYF.

This rearrangement joins TRBV7-2 to TRBJ2-3; D not certain. The germline V and J ends were trimmed by 0 bases and 2 bases, with 3 bases remaining between them. CDR3 length: 13 residues. CDR1 and CDR2 (germline): SGHTA, FQGNSA. The CDR3 sequence: CASSLAFTDTQYF. The CDR3 DNA sequence: TGTGCCAGCAGCTTAGCCTTCACAGATACGCAGTATTTT. Full variable domain (rest looked up from reference TRBV7-2 and TRBJ2-3): GAGVSQSPSNKVTEKGKDVELRCDPISGHTALYWYRQSLGQGLEFLIYFQGNSAPDKSGLPSDRFSAERTGGSVSTLTIQRTQQEDSAVYLCASSLAFTDTQYFGPGTRLTVL.

This rearrangement joins TRBV5-1 to TRBJ2-1; the D gene is possibly TRBD1 (7 bases). The CDR3 extends over 14 amino acids. V lost 5 bases and J 8 bases, leaving 17 bases between the germline ends. Germline V gives CDR1 SGHRS, CDR2 YFSETQ. The CDR3 region is CASRTTGVADEQFF. DNA for the CDR3: TGCGCCAGCAGGACAACAGGGGTAGCGGATGAGCAGTTCTTC.

V gene TRBV7-8 combines with J gene TRBJ1-3, with D hard to call. From germline, CDR1 is SGHVS and CDR2 FQNEAQ. Trimming took off 3 bases at V and 0 bases at J, with 9 bases between the two ends. The length of the CDR3 is 15 residues. This CDR3 is CASSLVSHSGNTIYF. In DNA, the CDR3 is TGTGCCAGCAGCTTGGTCAGTCACTCTGGAAACACCATATATTTT.

The rearrangement links TRBV29-1 to TRBJ2-7; the match to TRBD1 covers 7 bases. The junction had 11 bases not matched to a gene; V was cut back by 4 bases and J by 2 bases. The germline gives CDR1 SQVTM, CDR2 ANQGSEA. This CDR3 region has 15 residues. The CDR3 nucleotides read TGCAGCGTTGTCGGGGACCTACAGGGGACCTACGAGCAGTACTTC. Translation gives CSVVGDLQGTYEQYF.

This sequence joins TRBV19 and TRBJ1-2; TRBD1 aligns across 7 bases. Germline V gives CDR1 LNHDA, CDR2 SQIVND (reference sequence). CDR3 length equals 12 residues. V was pared by 3 bases and J by 8 bases, with 3 bases of the junction left unmatched. The CDR3 reads CASSIKGAGYTF. CDR3 coding DNA: TGTGCCAGTAGTATTAAGGGGGCCGGCTACACCTTC.

The chain couples TRBV4-3 to TRBJ2-1; 8 bases agree with TRBD2. CDR1 is LGHNA and CDR2 is YSLEER in the germline V gene. V dropped 1 base and J dropped 6; count of bases not matched to a gene: 5. The length of the CDR3 is 15 residues. The CDR3: CASSQGRSGGNEQFF. CDR3 in DNA: TGCGCCAGCAGCCAAGGTCGGAGCGGGGGCAATGAGCAGTTCTTC.

The chain combines TRBV9 with TRBJ1-4; no reliable D call. This CDR3 has 15 amino acids. Deletions cut 2 bases from V and 2 bases from J, with 10 bases between. Germline V lookup: CDR1 SGDLS, CDR2 YYNGEE. In DNA, the CDR3 is TGTGCCAGCAGCGTCGGGGTTACGACTAATGAAAAACTGTTTTTT. Translated: CASSVGVTTNEKLFF.

This rearrangement joins TRBV2 to TRBJ2-3; 8 bases match TRBD2. This CDR3 is built from 17 residues. Per the germline V gene, CDR1 is SNHLY and CDR2 is FYNNEI. V dropped 7 bases and J dropped 2; count of bases not matched to a gene: 14. CDR3 sequence (DNA): TGTGCCAGCACATTAGGAACTAGCGGAGGGATCACAGATACGCAGTATTTT. This sequence encodes CASTLGTSGGITDTQYF.

The chain uses TRBV19 and TRBJ1-4; no clear D. Germline V CDR1 and CDR2: LNHDA, SQIVND (reference sequence). V lost 4 bases to trimming and J lost 14 bases, with 11 bases between them. The CDR3 has 11 amino acids. For the CDR3, the DNA is TGTGCCAGTAGTAGTGGTAGTCCGCTGTTTTTT. Residues: CASSSGSPLFF. The whole variable domain, remainder taken from reference TRBV19 and TRBJ1-4, is DGGITQSPKYLFRKEGQNVTLSCEQNLNHDAMYWYRQDPGQGLRLIYYSQIVNDFQKGDIAEGYSVSREKKESFPLTVTSAQKNPTAFYLCASSSGSPLFFGSGTQLSVL.

CDR3 loop: CASSALYKETQYF. The CDR3 coding sequence is TGCGCCAGCAGCGCGCTATATAAAGAGACCCAGTACTTC. The rearrangement links TRBV5-1 to TRBJ2-5; D call uncertain. This CDR3 comprises 13 residues. V lost 4 bases and J 3 bases, leaving 10 bases between the germline ends. CDR1 and CDR2 (germline): SGHRS, YFSETQ. Supplemented by reference TRBV5-1 and TRBJ2-5, the full variable domain reads KAGVTQTPRYLIKTRGQQVTLSCSPISGHRSVSWYQQTPGQGLQFLFEYFSETQRNKGNFPGRFSGRQFSNSRSEMNVSTLELGDSALYLCASSALYKETQYFGPGTRLLVL.

This clone was seen a single time. The J gene is TRBJ2-7, the V gene TRBV19; D is ambiguous. Germline values: CDR1 LNHDA, CDR2 SQIVND (reference sequence). V lost 5 bases and J 2 bases, leaving 10 bases between the germline ends. This CDR3 region has 13 residues. The CDR3 DNA reads TGTGCCAGTAGTCGCAGCGAGACCTACGAGCAGTACTTC. Translated: CASSRSETYEQYF. Based on the CDR3 plus reference TRBV19 and TRBJ2-7, the full variable domain is DGGITQSPKYLFRKEGQNVTLSCEQNLNHDAMYWYRQDPGQGLRLIYYSQIVNDFQKGDIAEGYSVSREKKESFPLTVTSAQKNPTAFYLCASSRSETYEQYFGPGTRLTVT.

This chain connects TRBV4-3 to TRBJ1-4; weak D call: TRBD1 (5 bases). This CDR3 region has 15 residues. Germline V lookup: CDR1 LGHNA, CDR2 YSLEER. V dropped 1 base and J dropped 7 bases, with 13 bases sitting between them. The CDR3 DNA sequence: TGCGCCAGCAGCCAAGTGGGGTCCGGGGGTGAAAAACTGTTTTTT. This sequence encodes CASSQVGSGGEKLFF.

The rearrangement links TRBV18 to TRBJ2-2; tentatively, D is TRBD1 (5 bases). CDR3 length equals 16 residues. With 0 bases removed from V and 1 base from J, the gap between germline ends came to 9 bases. Per germline, CDR1 KGHSH and CDR2 LQKENI. CDR3 in DNA: TGTGCCAGCTCACCACCGAAGGGGCGGAACACCGGGGAGCTGTTTTTT. Its protein is CASSPPKGRNTGELFF.

This chain links TRBV5-1 with TRBJ1-1; D is undetermined. The CDR3 extends over 12 amino acids. V lost 4 bases to trimming and J lost 7 bases, with 11 bases between them. Germline V gene sequence: CDR1 SGHRS, CDR2 YFSETQ. The CDR3 protein is CASSRGLGEAFF. As DNA, the CDR3 is TGCGCCAGCAGCCGTGGACTTGGTGAAGCTTTCTTT.

This chain connects TRBV5-4 to TRBJ1-1; D unresolved. The CDR3 extends over 13 amino acids. V dropped 1 base and J dropped 6 bases, with 10 bases sitting between them. Germline CDR1 reads SGHNT; CDR2 reads YYREEE (reference sequence). The CDR3 DNA reads as TGTGCCAGCAGCTTGTACCTTGGGCCTGAAGCTTTCTTT. It specifies CASSLYLGPEAFF.

The DNA of the CDR3 is TGTGCCAGCAGTTACTCCCGTGACAGGGGCCAAGCTTTCTTT. It yields the protein CASSYSRDRGQAFF. The chain recombines TRBV6-5 with TRBJ1-1; 8 nucleotides match TRBD1. Germline trimming cut 0 bases from V and 9 bases from J; bases unmatched to any gene: 6. This CDR3 is built from 14 residues. Germline values: CDR1 MNHEY, CDR2 SVGAGI.

In this sample, this clone turned up once. The V call is TRBV7-2, the J call TRBJ2-5; D might be TRBD2 (7 bases). Trimming removed 0 bases from V and 6 bases from J, with 17 bases in between. Looked up from germline, CDR1 is SGHTA and CDR2 is FQGNSA. CDR3 length: 16 residues. This chain's CDR3 is CASSLAGGLLLKTQYF. CDR3 coding DNA: TGTGCCAGCAGCTTAGCGGGGGGGCTTTTGTTGAAGACCCAGTACTTC.